This is a list of T cell receptor beta chains from one sample in a study of control samples from healthy donors and cancer patients. Here immunoSEQ multiplex PCR was the method, and the copy in TCRdb shows in-frame clones only, minus some. Of some 71,000 clones in the sample, under 90% are singletons; the top ten hold 19%. Sequenced sample: PBMCs. The receptors derive from a man between 60 and 70 years old with lung cancer. Both conserved end residues are part of each CDR3. D genes are given only for firm matches. Size is stated for part of the rows, as once, few or many counts, or as a class when the clone is expanded.

D,J,V,size,DNA,CDR3
-,TRBJ1-5,TRBV5-6,-,TGTGCCAGCAGCTATAGGGGGAAGCCTAGCAATCAGCCCCAGCATTTT,CASSYRGKPSNQPQHF
-,TRBJ2-2,TRBV5-1,-,TGCGCCAGCAGCCCCCCGAGGGCCGGGGAGCTGTTTTTT,CASSPPRAGELFF
-,TRBJ2-1,TRBV15,once,TGTGCCACCAGCAGAGATAGGCACAATGAGCAGTTCTTC,CATSRDRHNEQFF
TRBD1,TRBJ1-1,TRBV29-1,-,TGCAGCGTTGGCGGACAGGGGAGGACTGAAGCTTTCTTT,CSVGGQGRTEAFF
-,TRBJ1-1,TRBV24-1,-,TGTGCCACCAGTCGTACAGGGAACACTGAAGCTTTCTTT,CATSRTGNTEAFF
-,TRBJ2-5,TRBV12-3/TRBV12-4,-,TGTGCCAGCAGTTTGCAGGTCCAAGAGACCCAGTACTTC,CASSLQVQETQYF
-,TRBJ1-1,TRBV6-5,-,TGTGCCAGCAACCTAGGGGGGCCCACTGAAGCTTTCTTT,CASNLGGPTEAFF
TRBD1,TRBJ1-6,TRBV5-1,once,TGCGCCAGCAGCTCCGGACAGGGGTTGGGATCCTATAATTCACCCCTCCACTTT,CASSSGQGLGSYNSPLHF
-,TRBJ1-5,TRBV14,once,TGTGCCAGCAGCCAAGCGGGCAGTGAGCCCCAGCATTTT,CASSQAGSEPQHF
-,TRBJ2-3,TRBV11-3,-,TGTGCCAGCGTCGGGCAGGGGAGTAGTACAGATACGCAGTATTTT,CASVGQGSSTDTQYF
-,TRBJ1-2,TRBV27,once,TGTGCCAGCAGTCTAAGGGTGGGGCAGGGGAATGGCTACACCTTC,CASSLRVGQGNGYTF
-,TRBJ2-3,TRBV5-1,-,TGCGCCAGCAGCTTTGGGGCAGGGGCAGATACGCAGTATTTT,CASSFGAGADTQYF
-,TRBJ1-4,TRBV24-1,once,TGTGCCACCAGAAAAGATTGGATTTCTAATGAAAAACTGTTTTTT,CATRKDWISNEKLFF
-,TRBJ1-2,TRBV5-6,-,TGTGCCAGCAGCGGTCCTGAGGATGGCTACACCTTC,CASSGPEDGYTF
-,TRBJ1-2,TRBV4-2,-,TGTGCCAGCAGCCAAGATTTCTTTGGATGGGCTAACTATGGCTACACCTTC,CASSQDFFGWANYGYTF
-,TRBJ1-6,TRBV9,-,TGTGCCAGCAGCGTAGAACCGGGGCTAGTGAATTCACCCCTCCACTTT,CASSVEPGLVNSPLHF
TRBD1,TRBJ1-2,TRBV6-6,-,TGTGCCAGCAGTGGGGGGACAGGGACTCTATGGGGCTACACCTTC,CASSGGTGTLWGYTF
-,TRBJ2-5,TRBV18,-,TGTGCCAGCTCACCAGGAGGGGGCGGAGAGACCCAGTACTTC,CASSPGGGGETQYF
-,TRBJ2-3,TRBV3-1/TRBV3-2,-,TGTGCCAGCAGCCGGTCGGGGGGCACAGATACGCAGTATTTT,CASSRSGGTDTQYF
-,TRBJ2-2,TRBV7-2,-,TGTGCCAGCAGCTTTCGGGGATATAGGGAGCTGTTTTTT,CASSFRGYRELFF
-,TRBJ1-5,TRBV15,-,TGTGCCACCAGCAGAGATCCCAGGGAGAGAAGCAATCAGCCCCAGCATTTT,CATSRDPRERSNQPQHF
TRBD1,TRBJ1-4,TRBV6-5,-,TGTGCCAGCAGCGGAAGCGGGACAGGGAAAGAAAAACTGTTTTTT,CASSGSGTGKEKLFF
TRBD1,TRBJ2-1,TRBV6-5,-,TGTGCCAGCAGTCAGGACAGGGGGTCCTACAATGAGCAGTTCTTC,CASSQDRGSYNEQFF
-,TRBJ2-5,TRBV5-1,-,TGCGCCAGCAGTGGACAGCTCCAAGAGACCCAGTACTTC,CASSGQLQETQYF
TRBD1,TRBJ2-2,TRBV7-9,-,TGTGCCAGCAGCCTCCGGGACAGGGCGAACACCGGGGAGCTGTTTTTT,CASSLRDRANTGELFF
-,TRBJ2-1,TRBV30,-,TGTGCCTGGAGTCGACAGTTAGGGGGGTCCCTCTACAATGAGCAGTTCTTC,CAWSRQLGGSLYNEQFF
-,TRBJ1-5,TRBV5-8,-,TGTGCCAGCAGATTCGGACAGTTTAGCAATCAGCCCCAGCATTTT,CASRFGQFSNQPQHF
TRBD2,TRBJ2-3,TRBV19,-,TGTGCCAGTAGTCCCTTAGCGGGGGGGCTGACAGATACGCAGTATTTT,CASSPLAGGLTDTQYF
-,TRBJ1-3,TRBV11-2,-,TGTGCCAGCAGCCAGGGGCCCAACTCTGGAAACACCATATATTTT,CASSQGPNSGNTIYF
-,TRBJ1-1,TRBV7-9,-,TGTGCCAGCAGCCAATATGTTGGAGGGTCGGTGAACACTGAAGCTTTCTTT,CASSQYVGGSVNTEAFF